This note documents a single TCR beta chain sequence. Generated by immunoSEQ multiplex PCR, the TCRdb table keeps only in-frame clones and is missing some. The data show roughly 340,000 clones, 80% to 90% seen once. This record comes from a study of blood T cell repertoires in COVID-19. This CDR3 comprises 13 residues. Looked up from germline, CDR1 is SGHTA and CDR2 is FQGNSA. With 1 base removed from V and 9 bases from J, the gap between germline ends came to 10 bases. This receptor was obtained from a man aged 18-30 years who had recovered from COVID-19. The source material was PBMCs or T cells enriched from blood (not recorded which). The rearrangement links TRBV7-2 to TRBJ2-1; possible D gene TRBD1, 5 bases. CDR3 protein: CASSLDQGVEQFF. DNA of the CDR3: TGTGCCAGCAGCTTAGATCAGGGTGTTGAGCAGTTCTTC.